The rows below give T cell receptor beta chains drawn from one sample of a study of cytomegalovirus exposure and HLA in healthy donors. Assay used: immunoSEQ multiplex PCR; TCRdb lists only in-frame clones, some missing. In all, the sample yields some 70,000 clones. Sequencing input: PBMCs. These receptors were taken from a female donor in good health and CMV-seropositive. CDR3s include the opening cysteine and the closing phenylalanine or tryptophan. D genes are given only for firm matches.

TRBV18	-	CASPTPMDTQYF
TRBV18	TRBD1	CASSPKQGSGQETQYF
TRBV14	TRBD1	CASRGTARYEQYF
TRBV6-5	-	CASSYEGDTEAFF
TRBV5-1	-	CASSLSGGSNQPQHF
TRBV5-4	-	CASSLTGASGNTIYF
TRBV6-5	TRBD2	CASSRLAGGETQYF
TRBV27	-	CASSLTVSYEQYF
TRBV2	-	CASLGGSYEQYF
TRBV11-2	TRBD1	CASRLDRGVEETQYF
TRBV27	-	CASSQLSLAGTSYEQYF
TRBV13	-	CASSLVRESEQFF
TRBV7-9	TRBD1	CASSVAAWGQGHEQYF
TRBV29-1	-	CSVESRGGGGPDTQYF
TRBV11-2	TRBD2	CASSLFHLAGGRVQYF
TRBV4-3	TRBD2	CASSQEGSGGLFANTGELFF
TRBV7-8	-	CASSSLNEQFF
TRBV10-3	TRBD2	CAISESKTSGEETQYF
TRBV28	-	CASTTGGGNYGYTF
TRBV5-4	TRBD1	CASSLEAGTGDEKLFF
TRBV30	-	CAWSVEAGQETQYF
TRBV13	-	CASSLVRTSSPLHF
TRBV6-1	-	CASRRVNTEAFF
TRBV28	TRBD2	CASTGTSGSYEQYF
TRBV6-9	TRBD1	CAARGDRGSYNEQFF
TRBV28	-	CASSQVQGIDTEAFF
TRBV4-1	-	CASTLKTDGSYEQYF
TRBV10-3	TRBD1	CAIRTTGISGNTIYF
TRBV30	TRBD1	CAWTATGGPGELFF
TRBV14	-	CASSQDLRDIHNYGYTF
TRBV20-1	-	CSALQSYEQYF
TRBV28	-	CASSFNSYGYTF
TRBV7-8	-	CDYSFSETEPEDTDTQYF
TRBV30	TRBD1	CACDRVRIATNEKLFF
TRBV6-4	-	CASRGTKNQPQHF
TRBV28	TRBD2	CASSSPGLAYNEQFF
TRBV5-8	TRBD1	CASSSRGYEQYF
TRBV9	TRBD2	CASSVDWSSGSDEQFF
TRBV4-3	-	CASSQDNSLTGELFF